This entry describes one T cell receptor (beta chain). The table lists this clonotype with a few counts. Its binding antigen is unknown. Within one base of it there is no much larger clone, and no base qualities were kept. The library was generated by 5' RACE. TCRdb lists the instrument as Illumina HiSeq 2000. Template switching added a universal primer binding site, and the final cDNA carried a unique molecular identifier that allowed TCR cDNA molecules to be counted accurately. Specific primers in the conserved constant-segment region were used to synthesize first-strand cDNA for TCR alpha and beta chains. Each cDNA library was double barcoded, with a SMART-Mk sample barcode plus Illumina barcodes, to control for contamination. TruSeq adapter sequences along with Illumina sample barcodes were introduced in two successive PCR steps. The TCR alpha and beta cDNA libraries were sequenced on the Illumina HiSeq platform using custom primers. Per the authors' processing: Raw reads were processed with MiGEC to extract unique molecular identifiers, and MiXCR was used to determine CDR3 positions. Recombination models were inferred per individual with the repgenHMM and IGoR tools using an EM algorithm. Shared clonotype analysis was performed with the tcR package in R, normalizing sharing by the product of cloneset sizes. To study raw recombination free of thymic and clonal selection effects, out-of-frame nonproductive sequences were analyzed. TCRdb applied fastp at Q25 and MiXCR to the public reads, then kept only in-frame beta chains. Merged by CDR3 protein, the rows form single entries marked with the most common genes and DNA. In this record, the V and J calls reflect TCRdb's handling and not the investigators' own analysis. The sample records hundreds of thousands of distinct CDR3 sequences, around 7.4% of which are singletons. The ten largest clones add up to 1.6% of the sample.

The sample comes from a study of identical twins (TCRdb year 2016). With respect to the entire study: TCR alpha and beta repertoires from monozygotic twins, unrelated adults of various ages and cord blood were deep-sequenced to test whether fetal clonotypes persist. To rule out contamination, replicate twin experiments were performed at different times with different library preparation protocols.

The CDR3 contains 16 residues, cysteine and phenylalanine counted. Only the CDR3 DNA stays, 48 bases, in frame from base 1. Here V drops 3 bases and J drops 3 bases, and the junction holds 3 bases not matched to any gene. Study-wide conclusions, independent of this receptor: In beta out-of-frame sequences, excess twin sharing was weaker, because having fewer shared sequences lowered the signal-to-noise ratio. Abundant cord blood beta clonotypes had fewer insertions, young adult naive repertoires showed a similar but weaker trend, and memory repertoires showed no such trend. Because the same donors could not be followed over many years, the conclusions relied on cross-sectional statistical analysis. Compared with coincidental sharing between unrelated individuals, out-of-frame TCR alpha sequences shared between twins showed an excess of sequences with low generation probability. Invariant T cells such as MAIT and iNKT could partly confound zero-insertion analyses, though diverse VJ usage argued against this for most clonotypes. Recombination models systematically underestimated out-of-frame TCR alpha sharing in monozygotic twins but agreed with sharing between unrelated individuals.

All donors were healthy Caucasians. The twin cohort comprised three pairs of female monozygotic twins, all aged roughly 18 to 30 years. RNA for TCR libraries was isolated from peripheral blood mononuclear cells. The same specimen was also included in a second study, on yellow fever vaccine responses in identical twins. Reported in the second study: According to the authors, in identical twins the way T cells responded to vaccination appeared partly convergent and partly personalized. In identical twins, the study followed T cell clones that responded to the vaccine with precision.

The receptor chain draws on TRBV12-3 or TRBV12-4 and TRBJ2-2, with 11 middle bases fitting TRBD2. This sequence originates from a woman aged 18-29 years in good health. The sample comprised PBMCs. The DNA reads TGTGCCAGCAGTTTTAGCGGGGGGGCGGACACCGGGGAGCTGTTTTTT. It specifies CASSFSGGADTGELFF.